The sequence of this TCR beta chain was determined in a study of control samples from healthy donors and cancer patients. TCRdb's copy holds only in-frame clones and misses some; the assay was immunoSEQ multiplex PCR. The sample holds 150,000 to 180,000 clones; over 90% are singletons and the top ten take under 2.5%. The ends were cut back, 6 bases at V and 11 bases at J, with 17 bases in the middle. The length of the CDR3 is 13 residues. The chain combines TRBV12-3 or TRBV12-4 with TRBJ1-5; perhaps TRBD1 as D (6 bases). This sequence originates from a man in his fifties in good health. Sample: blood. This CDR3 reads CASSTYREGAQHF. The CDR3 DNA is TGTGCCAGCAGCACCTACAGGGAAGGCGCCCAGCATTTT.